The subject of this entry is one T cell receptor (beta chain). The data stem from a study of blood T cell repertoires in COVID-19. Study-level information: The study drew acute and convalescent COVID-19 samples from the United States, Italy and Spain.

TCRdb's copy holds only in-frame clones and misses some; the assay was immunoSEQ multiplex PCR. Of about 300,000 clones listed, about 84% are singletons. Germline loops: CDR1 LNHDA, CDR2 SQIVND (reference sequence). CDR3 length: 14 amino acids. Trimming took 5 bases from V and 5 from J; bases not matched to a gene: 2. The gene calls are TRBV19 and TRBJ1-6; 8 nucleotides match TRBD1. The clonotype comes from a woman aged 45-60 years with acute or convalescent COVID-19. Sequencing used peripheral blood. The DNA for the CDR3 is TGTGCCAGTAGTCGGGACAGGAATAATTCACCCCTCCACTTT. Translating it yields CASSRDRNNSPLHF.